This T cell receptor beta chain was observed in a study of cytomegalovirus exposure and HLA in healthy donors. The study ran its PCR with 60 Vbeta and 13 Jbeta primers. Assay used: immunoSEQ multiplex PCR; TCRdb lists only in-frame clones, some missing. The sample lists roughly 130,000 clones, approximately 80% occurring once. The sequenced sample was PBMCs. This TCR came from a girl aged 2 to 10 in good health and CMV-seronegative.

The CDR3 DNA sequence: TGCGCCAGCAGAGGTAGCGGGGGGGCCTTCTACGAGCAGTACTTC. Amino acids: CASRGSGGAFYEQYF. The chain has TRBV5-1 and TRBJ2-7; 11 bases are shared with TRBD2. From germline, CDR1 is SGHRS and CDR2 YFSETQ. The trim removed 5 bases at V and 3 bases at J, leaving 7 bases unmatched. This CDR3 comprises 15 residues.